Listed below are T cell receptor beta chains from one sample, sequenced in a study of graft-versus-host responses after intestinal transplantation. No antigen is known for these receptors. TCRdb keeps only in-frame clones here, not all; method: immunoSEQ multiplex PCR. The sample comprises just under 50,000 clones, about four fifths of which are singletons, and around 0.5% rests with the top ten. Sequenced here: unstimulated CD4+ T cells sorted from spleen or lymph node cells, sampled before transplant. All receptors come from a human donor who was the organ donor for an intestinal transplant. Both conserved end residues are part of each CDR3. Fields, in order: J gene, clone size, V gene, CDR3 protein. Rows may omit the clone size; those that give it use once, few, many or a size class.

j_gene: TRBJ2-1
abundance: once
v_gene: TRBV4-2
CDR3aa: CASSQPQGLAGVNEQFF

j_gene: TRBJ1-5
abundance: .
v_gene: TRBV6-5
CDR3aa: CASSEADNQPQHF

j_gene: TRBJ1-4
abundance: few
v_gene: TRBV6-5
CDR3aa: CASSYSRTGMVKLFF

j_gene: TRBJ1-2
abundance: .
v_gene: TRBV11-1
CDR3aa: CASRSDRDYGYTF

j_gene: TRBJ2-4
abundance: .
v_gene: TRBV30
CDR3aa: CAGSRPLAKNIQYF

j_gene: TRBJ2-5
abundance: .
v_gene: TRBV6-5
CDR3aa: CASSYTGLPEETQYF

j_gene: TRBJ1-2
abundance: .
v_gene: TRBV7-8
CDR3aa: CASSTRDRSGYTF

j_gene: TRBJ2-1
abundance: .
v_gene: TRBV11-3
CDR3aa: CASSSPPGSNEQFF

j_gene: TRBJ2-2
abundance: .
v_gene: TRBV4-1
CDR3aa: CASSPGTSAKGELFF

j_gene: TRBJ2-3
abundance: .
v_gene: TRBV6-5
CDR3aa: CASSSRSGTGTQYF

j_gene: TRBJ1-1
abundance: .
v_gene: TRBV19
CDR3aa: CASSIGREAFF

j_gene: TRBJ2-7
abundance: .
v_gene: TRBV5-1
CDR3aa: CASSHPQGGEQYF

j_gene: TRBJ2-7
abundance: .
v_gene: TRBV14
CDR3aa: CASSRSLRGPSYEQYF

j_gene: TRBJ1-2
abundance: .
v_gene: TRBV2
CDR3aa: CASRDGPTYGYTF

j_gene: TRBJ1-1
abundance: .
v_gene: TRBV30
CDR3aa: CAWKAGANTEAFF

j_gene: TRBJ1-4
abundance: few
v_gene: TRBV13
CDR3aa: CASSPMDRGSEKLFF

j_gene: TRBJ1-2
abundance: .
v_gene: TRBV5-5
CDR3aa: CASSFPDRGGYTF

j_gene: TRBJ1-3
abundance: .
v_gene: TRBV7-6
CDR3aa: CASSLGTGGSRNTIYF

j_gene: TRBJ2-5
abundance: .
v_gene: TRBV6-1
CDR3aa: CASSRGFGETQYF

j_gene: TRBJ1-1
abundance: .
v_gene: TRBV30
CDR3aa: CAWSRVEAFF

j_gene: TRBJ2-3
abundance: .
v_gene: TRBV11-3
CDR3aa: CARGYHTTDTQYF

j_gene: TRBJ1-1
abundance: .
v_gene: TRBV28
CDR3aa: CASSFQGIMNTEAFF

j_gene: TRBJ2-7
abundance: few
v_gene: TRBV7-2
CDR3aa: CASSLAGGSYEQYF

j_gene: TRBJ2-3
abundance: .
v_gene: TRBV19
CDR3aa: CASSTGGNFYTDTQYF

j_gene: TRBJ1-1
abundance: .
v_gene: TRBV18
CDR3aa: CASSPPQGVNTEAFF

j_gene: TRBJ2-3
abundance: .
v_gene: TRBV19
CDR3aa: CASTERGASDTQYF

j_gene: TRBJ1-2
abundance: .
v_gene: TRBV18
CDR3aa: CASSPGQGGYTF

j_gene: TRBJ2-6
abundance: .
v_gene: TRBV4-2
CDR3aa: CASSQEPGRSSGANVLTF

j_gene: TRBJ1-3
abundance: .
v_gene: TRBV27
CDR3aa: CASSLGTGPGNTIYF

j_gene: TRBJ1-3
abundance: .
v_gene: TRBV5-1
CDR3aa: CASSDLGNTIYF

j_gene: TRBJ2-1
abundance: .
v_gene: TRBV6-1
CDR3aa: CASSEAHWNEQFF

j_gene: TRBJ2-7
abundance: .
v_gene: TRBV4-3
CDR3aa: CASSPLKQGATYEQYF

j_gene: TRBJ1-1
abundance: .
v_gene: TRBV10-1
CDR3aa: CASSVGRNTEAFF

j_gene: TRBJ2-7
abundance: .
v_gene: TRBV18
CDR3aa: CASSPPGRTVYEQYF

j_gene: TRBJ1-4
abundance: .
v_gene: TRBV7-9
CDR3aa: CASSSRTLEEKLFF

j_gene: TRBJ2-3
abundance: .
v_gene: TRBV5-1
CDR3aa: CASSSQPGMGDTQYF

j_gene: TRBJ2-5
abundance: .
v_gene: TRBV11-3
CDR3aa: CASSVAGDGETQYF

j_gene: TRBJ1-5
abundance: .
v_gene: TRBV27
CDR3aa: CASSFTGSSNQPQHF

j_gene: TRBJ1-3
abundance: .
v_gene: TRBV19
CDR3aa: CASSATFSGNTIYF

j_gene: TRBJ1-2
abundance: .
v_gene: TRBV5-1
CDR3aa: CASSLETNYGYTF

j_gene: TRBJ1-6
abundance: .
v_gene: TRBV7-2
CDR3aa: CASSLLDRMNSPLHF

j_gene: TRBJ1-3
abundance: .
v_gene: TRBV6-5
CDR3aa: CASTQGYPGNTIYF

j_gene: TRBJ1-4
abundance: .
v_gene: TRBV19
CDR3aa: CASSPTGTGEEKLFF

j_gene: TRBJ1-2
abundance: .
v_gene: TRBV18
CDR3aa: CASSPTVTGYYKGYTF

j_gene: TRBJ2-5
abundance: once
v_gene: TRBV7-9
CDR3aa: CASSPTRDLQETQYF

j_gene: TRBJ2-3
abundance: .
v_gene: TRBV6-1
CDR3aa: CATYRVDTQYF

j_gene: TRBJ1-3
abundance: .
v_gene: TRBV29-1
CDR3aa: CSVAGSGNTIYF

j_gene: TRBJ2-5
abundance: .
v_gene: TRBV6-8
CDR3aa: CASSSKETQYF

j_gene: TRBJ2-1
abundance: .
v_gene: TRBV27
CDR3aa: CASSFGRANEQFF

j_gene: TRBJ2-7
abundance: .
v_gene: TRBV7-7
CDR3aa: CASSLIEDRKGYEEQYF

j_gene: TRBJ1-1
abundance: .
v_gene: TRBV6-1
CDR3aa: CASSRDRGTEAFF

j_gene: TRBJ2-7
abundance: .
v_gene: TRBV7-2
CDR3aa: CASSRKSGDYYEQYF

j_gene: TRBJ2-5
abundance: .
v_gene: TRBV6-1
CDR3aa: CASSVSPSGGALLGETQYF